This T cell receptor (beta chain) emerged from a study of beta chain features in type 1 diabetes. Study details: No patient-donor differences in age, gender, total cells or subset yield.

On this clone: Its antigen is as yet unknown.

Study findings and constraints: Shortening of TCRB CDR3s, moderate but significant, appeared in all four CD4+ subsets of Type 1 diabetes patients.

This CDR3 is 16 amino acids long. The J segment lost 7 bases and the V segment lost 3 bases, leaving 7 bases of the junction unmatched. Germline V gene data show CDR1 as KGHSH and CDR2 as LQKENI. The investigators reverse transcribed all of the isolated RNA, so they sequenced expressed TCRB transcripts. The table came from immunoSEQ multiplex PCR; TCRdb's copy has only in-frame clones and leaves some out. The table lists 150,000 to 200,000 clones, more than 60% of them singletons. The gene calls are TRBV18 and TRBJ1-6, with 9 bases identical to TRBD1. The sequencing input was naive CD4+ T cells from blood. The clonotype was recovered from a young man with type 1 diabetes. CDR3 amino acids: CASSPDTGGVNSPLHF. The CDR3 DNA reads TGTGCCAGCTCACCCGATACAGGGGGCGTCAATTCACCCCTCCACTTT.